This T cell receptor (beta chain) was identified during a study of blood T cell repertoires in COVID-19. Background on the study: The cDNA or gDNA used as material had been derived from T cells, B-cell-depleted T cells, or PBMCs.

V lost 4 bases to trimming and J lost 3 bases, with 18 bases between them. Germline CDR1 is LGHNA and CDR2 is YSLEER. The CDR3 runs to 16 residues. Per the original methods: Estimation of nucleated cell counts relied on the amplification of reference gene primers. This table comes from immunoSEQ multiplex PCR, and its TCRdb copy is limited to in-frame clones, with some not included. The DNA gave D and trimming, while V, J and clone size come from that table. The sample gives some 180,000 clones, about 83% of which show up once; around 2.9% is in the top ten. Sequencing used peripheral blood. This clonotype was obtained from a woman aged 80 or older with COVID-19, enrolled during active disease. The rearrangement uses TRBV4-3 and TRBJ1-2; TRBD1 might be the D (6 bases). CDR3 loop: CASSPQTGTIHYGYTF. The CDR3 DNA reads TGCGCCAGCAGCCCACAGACAGGAACAATCCACTATGGCTACACCTTC.